This paragraph covers one T cell receptor (beta chain) sequence. This clonotype showed up many times. It has no known antigen specificity. No per-base quality is available; no much larger clone lies one base away. These data originate in a study of identical twins (dated by TCRdb to 2015 to 2016). A note on the overall study: The study deep-sequenced TCR alpha and beta repertoires from monozygotic twins, unrelated adults of various ages and cord blood to test whether fetal clonotypes persist. To rule out contamination, replicate twin experiments were performed at different times with different library preparation protocols. Findings and caveats that apply to the study as a whole: Conclusions relied on cross-sectional statistical analysis, since the same donors could not be followed over many years. In beta out-of-frame sequences, excess twin sharing was weaker, because having fewer shared sequences lowered the signal-to-noise ratio. Zero-insertion analyses could be partly confounded by invariant T cells such as MAIT and iNKT, although diverse VJ usage argued against such confounding for most clonotypes. In monozygotic twins, out-of-frame TCR alpha sharing was systematically underestimated by recombination models, although the models agreed with sharing between unrelated individuals. Compared with coincidental sharing between unrelated individuals, out-of-frame TCR alpha sequences shared between twins showed an excess of sequences with low generation probability. Fewer insertions were carried by abundant cord blood beta clonotypes; a weaker similar trend was observed in young adult naive repertoires, while no such trend was observed in memory repertoires.

All donors were healthy Caucasians. Three pairs of female monozygotic twins, all aged about 18 to 30 years, were included in the twin cohort. Miltenyi CD45RO+ enrichment and human naive T-cell isolation kits were used to isolate memory (CD45RO+) and naive T cells from PBMC. V loses 6 bases at its end and J loses 4 bases; junction bases beyond the gene matches: 17. Based on the germline V gene, the CDR1 and CDR2 sequences are SGHRS and YFSETQ. Its CDR3 holds 18 amino acids, cysteine through phenylalanine. The CDR3 DNA has 54 bases and is translated from base 1. Receptors were amplified or captured by 5' RACE. The sequencing machine was an Illumina HiSeq 2000. Template switching introduced a universal primer binding site; the final cDNA contained a unique molecular identifier, enabling accurate counting of TCR cDNA molecules. Specific primers in the conserved constant-segment region were used to synthesize first-strand cDNA for the TCR alpha and beta chains. Each cDNA library was double barcoded, with a SMART-Mk sample barcode plus Illumina barcodes, to control for contamination. TruSeq adapter sequences, together with Illumina sample barcodes, were added in two successive PCR steps. The TCR alpha and beta cDNA libraries were sequenced on the Illumina HiSeq platform using custom primers. The original pipeline was this. Unique molecular identifiers were extracted from raw reads with MiGEC, and CDR3 positions were determined with MiXCR. For each individual, recombination models were inferred using an EM algorithm with the repgenHMM and IGoR tools. The analysis of shared clonotypes was done with the tcR package in R, with sharing normalized by the product of cloneset sizes. To study raw recombination free of thymic and clonal selection effects, out-of-frame nonproductive sequences were analyzed. TCRdb took the public reads, trimmed them with fastp at Q25, ran MiXCR for clone calling and kept in-frame beta chains. CDR3 protein sequences are deduplicated, and each keeps its most common genes and DNA. These V and J calls derive from TCRdb rather than the authors' analysis. The table for this sample lists around 280,000 distinct CDR3 sequences; about 8.1% of them were counted only once. Less than 2.5% of the sample is in the top ten clones.

These same data were also listed under a study on yellow fever vaccine responses in identical twins. The second study also describes: The authors reported that the T cell response to vaccination in identical twins appeared partly convergent and partly personalized. The study precisely tracked vaccine-responding T cell clones in identical twins.

This sequence was found in a woman aged 18-30 years in good health. The sample taken for sequencing was memory (CD45RO+) T cells sorted from blood. The sample's cell subset or site label, decoded: CD45RO+ enriched T cells. Rearrangement joined TRBV5-1 to TRBJ2-3, with 10 bases in between that match TRBD1. The sequenced DNA: TGCGCCAGCACGGCCGCGGGACAGGGGAATTTTCAGGCAGATACGCAGTATTTT. Translated, this gives CASTAAGQGNFQADTQYF.